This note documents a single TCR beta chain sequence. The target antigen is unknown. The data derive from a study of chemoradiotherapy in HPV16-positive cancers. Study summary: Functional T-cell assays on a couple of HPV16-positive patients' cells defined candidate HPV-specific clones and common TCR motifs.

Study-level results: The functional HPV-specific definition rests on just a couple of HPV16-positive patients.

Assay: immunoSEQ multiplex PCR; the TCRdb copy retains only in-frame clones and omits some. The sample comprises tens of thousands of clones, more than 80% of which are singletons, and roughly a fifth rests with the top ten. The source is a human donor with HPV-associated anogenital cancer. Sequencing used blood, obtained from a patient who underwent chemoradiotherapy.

The CDR3 DNA sequence: TGTGCCAGCAGCCAAGATGACTCAAGGAGCTCCTACGAGCAGTACTTC. Its translation: CASSQDDSRSSYEQYF. The chain carries TRBV4-2 and TRBJ2-7; D remains ambiguous. This CDR3 spans 16 amino acids. CDR1 is LGHNA, CDR2 YNFKEQ, per germline. Trimming took 0 bases from V and 0 from J, leaving 12 bases between them.